This entry lists 6 T cell receptor beta chains sequenced from one sample in a study of blood T cell repertoires in COVID-19. TCRdb's table, derived via immunoSEQ multiplex PCR, lists solely in-frame clones and lacks some. The sample gives 120,000 to 150,000 clones, roughly 82% of which show up once; around 5% is in the top ten. Material: peripheral blood. These receptors originate from a human donor in a cohort sampled during active COVID-19.

V gene TRBV11-1 combines with J gene TRBJ1-2, with D unclear. The V end lost 3 bases, the J end lost 8 bases, and 10 bases lay between the germline ends. The CDR3 totals 12 residues. Germline CDR1 SGHAT, CDR2 FQDESV (reference sequence). The CDR3 loop reads CASSFGPDGYTF. The CDR3 DNA reads TGTGCCAGCAGCTTTGGGCCCGACGGCTACACCTTC.

The chain joins TRBV13 to TRBJ2-7; TRBD1 aligns across 7 bases. The CDR3 extends over 14 amino acids. The V segment lost 5 bases and the J segment 0 bases; nucleotides outside the gene matches: 4. Germline values: CDR1 PRHDT, CDR2 FYEKMQ (reference sequence). CDR3 residues: CASSGTASSYEQYV. The CDR3 DNA follows: TGTGCCAGCAGCGGGACAGCCAGCTCCTACGAGCAGTACGTC.

The chain has TRBV27 and TRBJ2-7; 7 positions agree with TRBD1. The junction had 7 bases not matched to a gene; V was cut back by 6 bases and J by 2 bases. This CDR3 comprises 14 residues. Germline CDR1 reads MNHEY; CDR2 reads SMNVEV (reference sequence). CDR3 region: CASRPGQSPYEQYV. CDR3 nucleotide sequence: TGTGCCAGCAGACCGGGACAGTCGCCCTACGAGCAGTACGTC.

The J gene is TRBJ1-3, the V gene TRBV3-1 (or the pseudogene TRBV3-2); D is undetermined. Germline CDR1 is LGHDT and CDR2 is YNNKEL (reference sequence). Trimming left V 3 bases short and J 0 bases short, with 9 bases between. This CDR3 contains 15 residues. As DNA, the CDR3 is TGTGCCAGCAGCCAGAGGGCGGACTCTGGAAACACCATATATTTT. Protein: CASSQRADSGNTIYF.

The rearrangement uses TRBV6-5 and TRBJ2-7, with D possibly TRBD1 on 6 matching bases. Germline V gene data show CDR1 as MNHEY and CDR2 as SVGAGI. The CDR3 spans 12 residues. With 11 bases removed from V and 4 bases from J, the gap between germline ends came to 15 bases. This chain's CDR3 is CAAMDSYYEQYF. CDR3 in DNA: TGTGCCGCCATGGACAGCTATTACGAGCAGTACTTC.

This clone was counted a few times. This chain uses TRBV7-8 with TRBJ2-5; 7 positions match TRBD1. The V and J ends lost 4 bases and 5 bases, in that order; junction bases with no gene match: 7. The CDR3 consists of 14 residues. In germline, CDR1 is SGHVS, CDR2 FQNEAQ. The CDR3 DNA follows: TGTGCCAGCAGCTCGACAGGGCTGGGGGAGACCCAGTACTTC. Its translation is CASSSTGLGETQYF.